What follows is one T cell receptor (beta chain) and its context. These data come from a study of T-cell reconstitution after alpha-beta-depleted transplantation in children. Unique molecular identifiers were built into the TCRbeta library. TCRdb reanalysed the PCR reads using MiXCR and keeps one entry per CDR3 protein. The sample records almost 500,000 distinct CDR3 sequences, under 15% being singletons. The CDR3 loop spans 19 amino acids. The trim removed 0 bases at V and 0 bases at J, leaving 3 bases unmatched. From germline, CDR1 is LGHNA and CDR2 YSLEER. The rearrangement joins TRBV4-3 to TRBJ2-1, with 15 bases matching TRBD2. The origin of this receptor is a human donor who donated a stem cell graft to a child with combined immunodeficiency. Material: PBMCs from the stem cell graft donor, obtained from the stem cell graft. CDR3 nucleotide sequence: TGCGCCAGCAGCCAAGACCCGGGACTAGCGGGGGGCTCCTACAATGAGCAGTTCTTC. The encoded protein is CASSQDPGLAGGSYNEQFF.